This record looks at one T cell receptor (beta chain) sequence and its context. The target antigen is unknown. The sample originates from a study of T cell responses to AZD1222 COVID-19 vaccine. Study results and caveats: Donors, mostly white British, included more females; clonal diversity was possibly underestimated. A rise in Spike-specific TCR breadth and depth followed two AZD1222 doses. The peak T cell response came first, and repertoires were sampled only after it.

There are 13 residues in the CDR3. Germline loops: CDR1 MNHNY, CDR2 SVGAGI (reference sequence). The V end was cut by 2 bases, the J end by 2 bases, with 6 bases between. Assay: immunoSEQ multiplex PCR; the TCRdb copy retains only in-frame clones and omits some. The sample consists of some 100,000 clones, about 90% of them appearing once. The source material was peripheral blood, sampled on day 0 of AZD1222 vaccination. The rearrangement uses TRBV6-6 and TRBJ1-1; D call uncertain. The receptor comes from an adult in good health. Here the CDR3 reads CASSYATNTEAFF. As DNA, the CDR3 is TGTGCCAGCAGTTACGCGACAAACACTGAAGCTTTCTTT.